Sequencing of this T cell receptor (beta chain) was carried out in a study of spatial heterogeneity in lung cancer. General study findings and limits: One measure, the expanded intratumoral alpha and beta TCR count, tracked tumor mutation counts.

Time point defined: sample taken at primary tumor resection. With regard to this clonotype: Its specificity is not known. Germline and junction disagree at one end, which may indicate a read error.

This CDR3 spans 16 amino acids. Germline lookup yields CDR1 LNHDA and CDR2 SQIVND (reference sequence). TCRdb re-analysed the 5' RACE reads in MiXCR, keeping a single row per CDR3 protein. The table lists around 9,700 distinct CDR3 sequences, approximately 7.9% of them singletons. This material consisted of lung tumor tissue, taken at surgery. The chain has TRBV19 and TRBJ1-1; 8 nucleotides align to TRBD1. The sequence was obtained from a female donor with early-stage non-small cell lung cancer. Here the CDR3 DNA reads TGTGTCAGTACCCCAGGGGGCTGGAGGGCGAACACTGAAGCTTTCTTT. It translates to CVSTPGGWRANTEAFF.